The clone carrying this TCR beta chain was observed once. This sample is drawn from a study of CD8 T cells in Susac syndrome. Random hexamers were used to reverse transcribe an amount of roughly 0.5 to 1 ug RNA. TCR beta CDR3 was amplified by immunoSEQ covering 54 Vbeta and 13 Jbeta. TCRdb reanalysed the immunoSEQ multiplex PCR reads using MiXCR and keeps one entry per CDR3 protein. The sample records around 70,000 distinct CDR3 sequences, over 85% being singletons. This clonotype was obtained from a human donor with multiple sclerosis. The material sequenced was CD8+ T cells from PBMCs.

CDR3 in amino acids: CAWSVEEGYTF. CDR3 nucleotide sequence: TGTGCCTGGAGTGTGGAGGAAGGCTACACCTTC. This chain uses TRBV30 with TRBJ1-2; D unresolved. There are 11 residues in the CDR3. Per the germline V gene, CDR1 is GTSNPN and CDR2 is SVGIG (reference sequence). Trimming left V 0 bases short and J 8 bases short, with 7 bases between.